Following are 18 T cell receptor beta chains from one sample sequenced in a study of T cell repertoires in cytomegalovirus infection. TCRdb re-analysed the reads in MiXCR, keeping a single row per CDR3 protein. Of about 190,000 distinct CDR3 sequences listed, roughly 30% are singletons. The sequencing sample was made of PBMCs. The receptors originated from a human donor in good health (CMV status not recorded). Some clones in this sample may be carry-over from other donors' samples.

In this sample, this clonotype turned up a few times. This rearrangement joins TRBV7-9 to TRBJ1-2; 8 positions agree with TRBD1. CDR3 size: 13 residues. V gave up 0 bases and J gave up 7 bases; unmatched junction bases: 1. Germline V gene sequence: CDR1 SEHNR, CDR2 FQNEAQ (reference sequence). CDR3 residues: CASSLAGTGGYTF. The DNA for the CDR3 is TGTGCCAGCAGCTTAGCTGGGACAGGTGGCTACACCTTC.

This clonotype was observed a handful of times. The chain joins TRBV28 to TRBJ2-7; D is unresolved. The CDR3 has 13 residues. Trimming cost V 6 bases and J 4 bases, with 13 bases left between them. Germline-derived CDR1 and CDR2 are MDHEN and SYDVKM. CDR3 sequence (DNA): TGTGCCAGCAGCCCACCCGATAAATACGAGCAGTACTTC. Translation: CASSPPDKYEQYF.

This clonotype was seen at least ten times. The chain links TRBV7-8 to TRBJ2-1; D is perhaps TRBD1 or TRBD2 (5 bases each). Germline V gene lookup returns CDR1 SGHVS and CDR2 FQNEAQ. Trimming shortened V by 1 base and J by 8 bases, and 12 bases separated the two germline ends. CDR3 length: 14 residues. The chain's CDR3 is CASSLVPRGDEQFF. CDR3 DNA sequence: TGTGCCAGCAGCTTAGTGCCGAGGGGAGATGAGCAGTTCTTC.

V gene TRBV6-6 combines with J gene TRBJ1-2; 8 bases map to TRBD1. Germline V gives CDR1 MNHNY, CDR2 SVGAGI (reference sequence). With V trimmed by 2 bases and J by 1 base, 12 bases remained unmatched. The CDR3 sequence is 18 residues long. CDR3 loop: CASSYGQGGVGYNYGYTF. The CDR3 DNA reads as TGTGCCAGCAGTTACGGACAGGGAGGGGTGGGCTATAACTATGGCTACACCTTC.

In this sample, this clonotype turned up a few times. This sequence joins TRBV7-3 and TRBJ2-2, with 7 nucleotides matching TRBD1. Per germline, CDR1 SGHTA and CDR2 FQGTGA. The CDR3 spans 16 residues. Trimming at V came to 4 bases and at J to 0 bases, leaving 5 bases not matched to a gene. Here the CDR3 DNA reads TGTGCCAGCAGCTCCCTTGGGACAGCGAACACCGGGGAGCTGTTTTTT. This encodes CASSSLGTANTGELFF.

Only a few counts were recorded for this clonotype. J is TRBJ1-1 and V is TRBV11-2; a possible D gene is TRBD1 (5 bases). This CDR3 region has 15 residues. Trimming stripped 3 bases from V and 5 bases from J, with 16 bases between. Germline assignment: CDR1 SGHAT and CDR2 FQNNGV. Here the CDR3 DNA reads TGTGCCAGCAGCTTGTCAGGGTCGAGTGGAACTGAAGCTTTCTTT. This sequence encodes CASSLSGSSGTEAFF.

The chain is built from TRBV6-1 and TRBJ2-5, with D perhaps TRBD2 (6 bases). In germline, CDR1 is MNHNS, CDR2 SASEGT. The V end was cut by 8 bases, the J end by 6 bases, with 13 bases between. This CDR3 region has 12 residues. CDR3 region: CASRGGGKTQYF. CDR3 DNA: TGTGCCAGCCGAGGTGGGGGGAAGACCCAGTACTTC.

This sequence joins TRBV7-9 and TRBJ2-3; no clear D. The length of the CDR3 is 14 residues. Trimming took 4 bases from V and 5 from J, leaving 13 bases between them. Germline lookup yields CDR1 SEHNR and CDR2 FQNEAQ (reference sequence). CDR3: CASSSDGREDTQYF. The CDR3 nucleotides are TGTGCCAGCAGCTCAGACGGCAGAGAAGATACGCAGTATTTT.

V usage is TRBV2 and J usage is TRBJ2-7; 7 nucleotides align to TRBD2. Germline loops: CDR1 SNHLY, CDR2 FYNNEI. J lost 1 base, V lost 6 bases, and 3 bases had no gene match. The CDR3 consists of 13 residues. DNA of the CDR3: TGTGCCAGCAGGGGGAGGGGTTCCTACGAGCAGTACTTC. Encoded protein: CASRGRGSYEQYF.

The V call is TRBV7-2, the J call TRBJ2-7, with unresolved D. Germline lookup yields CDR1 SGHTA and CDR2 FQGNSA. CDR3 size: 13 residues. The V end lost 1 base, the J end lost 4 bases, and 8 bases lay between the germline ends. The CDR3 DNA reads TGTGCCAGCAGCTTAGAATCTCCTTACGAGCAGTACTTC. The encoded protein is CASSLESPYEQYF. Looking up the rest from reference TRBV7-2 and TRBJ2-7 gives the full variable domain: GAGVSQSPSNKVTEKGKDVELRCDPISGHTALYWYRQSLGQGLEFLIYFQGNSAPDKSGLPSDRFSAERTGGSVSTLTIQRTQQEDSAVYLCASSLESPYEQYFGPGTRLTVT.

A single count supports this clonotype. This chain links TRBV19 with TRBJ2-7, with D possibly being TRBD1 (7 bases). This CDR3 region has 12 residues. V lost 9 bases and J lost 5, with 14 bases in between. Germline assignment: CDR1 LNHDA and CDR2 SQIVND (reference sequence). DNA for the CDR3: TGTGCCAGCCGATCAGGGGGGAACGAGCAGTACTTC. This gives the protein CASRSGGNEQYF.

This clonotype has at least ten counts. The CDR3 coding sequence is TGTGCCAGCAGCTTAGGACTTACAGGATACACTGAAGCTTTCTTT. It is translated as CASSLGLTGYTEAFF. The chain links TRBV7-8 to TRBJ1-1; TRBD1 is a possible D gene (5 bases). Germline loops: CDR1 SGHVS, CDR2 FQNEAQ. The V gene lost 1 base and the J gene lost 3 bases, with 12 bases spanning the gap. CDR3 length: 15 residues.

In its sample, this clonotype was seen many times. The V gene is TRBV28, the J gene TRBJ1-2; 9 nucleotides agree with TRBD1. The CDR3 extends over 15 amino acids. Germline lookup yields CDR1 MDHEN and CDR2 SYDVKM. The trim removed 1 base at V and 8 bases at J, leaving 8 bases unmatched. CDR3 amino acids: CASSLYGTGFGGYTF. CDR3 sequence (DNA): TGTGCCAGCAGTTTATACGGGACAGGGTTCGGCGGCTACACCTTC.

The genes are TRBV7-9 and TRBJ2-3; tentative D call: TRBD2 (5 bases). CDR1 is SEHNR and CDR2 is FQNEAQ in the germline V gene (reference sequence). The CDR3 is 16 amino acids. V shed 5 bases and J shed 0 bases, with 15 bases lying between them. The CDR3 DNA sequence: TGTGCCAGCAGCCCGGTAAGCGGTCCTAGCACAGATACGCAGTATTTT. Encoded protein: CASSPVSGPSTDTQYF.

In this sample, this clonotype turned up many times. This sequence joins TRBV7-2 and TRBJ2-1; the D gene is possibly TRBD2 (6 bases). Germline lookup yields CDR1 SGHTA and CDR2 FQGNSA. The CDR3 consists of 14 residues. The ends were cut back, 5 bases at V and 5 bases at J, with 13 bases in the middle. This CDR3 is CASSPTGLNNEQFF. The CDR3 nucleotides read TGTGCCAGCAGCCCGACGGGACTTAACAATGAGCAGTTCTTC.

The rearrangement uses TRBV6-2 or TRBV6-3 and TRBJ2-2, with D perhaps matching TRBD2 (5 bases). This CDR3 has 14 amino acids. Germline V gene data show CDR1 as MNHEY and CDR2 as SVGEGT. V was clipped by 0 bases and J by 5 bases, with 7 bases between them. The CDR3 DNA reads TGTGCCAGCAGTTACTCCGGGGTAACCGGGGAGCTGTTTTTT. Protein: CASSYSGVTGELFF.

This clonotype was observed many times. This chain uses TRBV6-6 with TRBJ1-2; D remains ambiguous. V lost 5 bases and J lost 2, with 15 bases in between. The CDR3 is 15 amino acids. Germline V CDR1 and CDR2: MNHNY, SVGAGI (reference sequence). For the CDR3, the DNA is TGTGCCAGCAGTATTACCAGGAGTTCAAACTATGGCTACACCTTC. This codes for CASSITRSSNYGYTF.

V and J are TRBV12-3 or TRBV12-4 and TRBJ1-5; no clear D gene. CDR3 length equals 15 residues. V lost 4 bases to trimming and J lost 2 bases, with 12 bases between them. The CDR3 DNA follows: TGTGCCAGCAGTTCTCGGTCGCGGGGCAATCAGCCCCAGCATTTT. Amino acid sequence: CASSSRSRGNQPQHF.